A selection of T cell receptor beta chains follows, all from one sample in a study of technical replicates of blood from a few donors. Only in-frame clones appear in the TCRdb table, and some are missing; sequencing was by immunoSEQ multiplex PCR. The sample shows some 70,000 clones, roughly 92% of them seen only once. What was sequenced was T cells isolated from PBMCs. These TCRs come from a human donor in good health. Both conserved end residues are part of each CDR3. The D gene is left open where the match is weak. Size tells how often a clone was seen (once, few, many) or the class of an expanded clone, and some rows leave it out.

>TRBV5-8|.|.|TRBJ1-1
CASSVWTAEVFF
TGTGCCAGCAGCGTATGGACAGCGGAGGTTTTCTTT
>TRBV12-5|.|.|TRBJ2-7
CASGLDSYEQYF
TGTGCTAGTGGTCTGGACAGCTACGAGCAGTACTTC
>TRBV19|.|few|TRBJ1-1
CASSIDLAFDRFF
TGTGCCAGTAGTATAGATCTAGCCTTCGACAGGTTCTTT
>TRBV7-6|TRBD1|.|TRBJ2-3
CASSLGIQGAHVADTQYF
TGTGCCAGCAGCTTAGGTATACAGGGGGCCCATGTAGCAGATACGCAGTATTTT
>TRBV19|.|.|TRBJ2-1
CASRAGYNEQFF
TGTGCCAGTAGAGCTGGCTACAATGAGCAGTTCTTC
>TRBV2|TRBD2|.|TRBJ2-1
CASRDLAASYNEQFF
TGTGCCAGCAGAGATCTAGCGGCCTCCTACAATGAGCAGTTCTTC
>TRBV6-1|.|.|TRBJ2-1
CASRGTGNEQFF
TGTGCCAGCAGGGGAACAGGAAATGAGCAGTTCTTC
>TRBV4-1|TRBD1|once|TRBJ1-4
CASSQARTGMGEKLFF
TGCGCCAGCAGCCAAGCCCGGACAGGGATGGGGGAAAAACTGTTTTTT
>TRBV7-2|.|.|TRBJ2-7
CASSPRPGREQYF
TGTGCCAGCAGCCCTAGACCAGGGCGGGAGCAGTACTTC
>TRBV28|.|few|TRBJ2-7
CASSVGPSEQYF
TGTGCCAGCAGTGTCGGTCCCTCCGAGCAGTACTTC
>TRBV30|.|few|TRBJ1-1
CGGFGGNTEAFF
TGTGGCGGATTCGGGGGAAACACTGAAGCTTTCTTT
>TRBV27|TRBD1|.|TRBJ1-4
CASSTGTGREKLFF
TGTGCCAGCAGTACCGGGACAGGGAGAGAAAAACTGTTTTTT
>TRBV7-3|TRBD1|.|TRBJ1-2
CASSYTGGYGYTF
TGTGCCAGCAGCTATACAGGGGGCTATGGCTACACCTTC
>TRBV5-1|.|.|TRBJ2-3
CASSLDRTDTQYF
TGCGCCAGCAGCTTGGACAGAACAGATACGCAGTATTTT
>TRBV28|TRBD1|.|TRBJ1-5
CASLDRVRQPQHF
TGTGCCAGCTTGGACAGGGTACGGCAGCCCCAGCATTTT
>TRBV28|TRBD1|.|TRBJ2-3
CASSFFRTGYTDTQYF
TGTGCCAGCAGTTTTTTTAGGACAGGGTACACAGATACGCAGTATTTT
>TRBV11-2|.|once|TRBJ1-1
CASSTGLNTEAFF
TGTGCCAGCAGCACAGGGCTGAACACTGAAGCTTTCTTT
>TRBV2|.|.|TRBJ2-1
CASSENNDNEQFF
TGTGCCAGCAGTGAAAATAATGACAATGAGCAGTTCTTC
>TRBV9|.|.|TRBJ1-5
CASSAPFQPQHF
TGTGCCAGCAGCGCCCCTTTCCAGCCCCAGCATTTT
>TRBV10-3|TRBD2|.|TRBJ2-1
CAISESSGRETEQFF
TGTGCCATCAGTGAGTCGTCCGGGAGGGAAACTGAGCAGTTCTTC
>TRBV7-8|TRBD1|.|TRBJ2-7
CASAQGAAYEQYF
TGTGCCAGCGCCCAGGGGGCGGCCTACGAGCAGTACTTC
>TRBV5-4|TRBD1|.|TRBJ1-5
CASSLDQGGQPQHF
TGTGCCAGCAGCTTAGACCAGGGGGGTCAGCCCCAGCATTTT
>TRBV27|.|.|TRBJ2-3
CASSLGLHDTQYF
TGTGCCAGCAGTTTAGGCCTCCACGATACGCAGTATTTT
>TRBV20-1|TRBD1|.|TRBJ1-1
CSAGQELKAFF
TGCAGTGCCGGACAGGAGCTGAAAGCTTTCTTT
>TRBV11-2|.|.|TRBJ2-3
CASSLDRRGTDTQYF
TGTGCCAGCAGCTTAGATCGTAGAGGGACAGATACGCAGTATTTT
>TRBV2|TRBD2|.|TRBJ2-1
CASREGSSYNEQFF
TGTGCCAGCCGGGAGGGAAGCTCCTACAATGAGCAGTTCTTC
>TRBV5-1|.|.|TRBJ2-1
CASSLVGAEQFF
TGCGCCAGCAGCTTGGTTGGGGCTGAGCAGTTCTTC
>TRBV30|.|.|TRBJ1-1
CAWIGGSNTEAFF
TGTGCCTGGATTGGGGGCTCGAACACTGAAGCTTTCTTT
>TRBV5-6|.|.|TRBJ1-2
CASSLSSTTNYGYTF
TGTGCCAGCAGCTTGTCCAGTACAACCAACTATGGCTACACCTTC
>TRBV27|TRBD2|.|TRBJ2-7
CASSMWSSGRDEQYF
TGTGCCAGCAGCATGTGGAGTAGCGGGCGGGACGAGCAGTACTTC
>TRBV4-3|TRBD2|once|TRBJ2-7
CASSQEGLGLAGLGEQYF
TGCGCCAGCAGCCAAGAAGGGCTCGGGCTAGCGGGATTGGGCGAGCAGTACTTC
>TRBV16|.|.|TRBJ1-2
CASSLEVYYGYTF
TGTGCCAGCAGCCTAGAGGTATACTATGGCTACACCTTC
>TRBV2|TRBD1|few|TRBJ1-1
CASSGQGHTEAFF
TGTGCCAGCAGTGGACAGGGACACACTGAAGCTTTCTTT
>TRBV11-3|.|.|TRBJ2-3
CASSLVLADTQYF
TGTGCCAGCAGCTTAGTCTTAGCAGATACGCAGTATTTT
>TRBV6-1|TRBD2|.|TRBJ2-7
CASSRGLAGGPEQYF
TGTGCCAGCAGCCGCGGACTAGCGGGAGGGCCCGAGCAGTACTTC
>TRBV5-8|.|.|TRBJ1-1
CASSIQENTEAFF
TGTGCCAGCAGTATCCAGGAGAACACTGAAGCTTTCTTT
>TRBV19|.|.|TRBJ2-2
CASSLFPGELFF
TGTGCCAGTAGTCTCTTTCCCGGGGAGCTGTTTTTT
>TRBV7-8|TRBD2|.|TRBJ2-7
CASSILAGGYYEQYF
TGTGCCAGCAGCATACTAGCGGGAGGTTACTACGAGCAGTACTTC
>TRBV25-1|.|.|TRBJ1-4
CASSEFRFEKLFF
TGTGCCAGCAGTGAATTTCGGTTCGAAAAACTGTTTTTT
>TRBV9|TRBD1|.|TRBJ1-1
CASSPQGQGTTEAFF
TGTGCCAGCAGCCCCCAGGGACAGGGGACCACTGAAGCTTTCTTT
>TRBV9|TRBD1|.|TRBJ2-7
CASSRQGFSYEQYF
TGTGCCAGCAGCAGACAGGGATTCTCCTACGAGCAGTACTTC
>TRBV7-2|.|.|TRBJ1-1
CASSFKAGVNTEAFF
TGTGCCAGCAGCTTTAAGGCCGGGGTGAACACTGAAGCTTTCTTT
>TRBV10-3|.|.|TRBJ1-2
CAIMAGRAYGYTF
TGTGCCATCATGGCCGGCAGGGCCTATGGCTACACCTTC
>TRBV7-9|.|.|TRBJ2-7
CASSLGAGRISYEQYF
TGTGCCAGCAGCTTAGGGGCGGGACGGATTTCCTACGAGCAGTACTTC
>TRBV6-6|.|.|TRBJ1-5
CASSYAGQRDQPQHF
TGTGCCAGCAGTTATGCAGGGCAAAGGGATCAGCCCCAGCATTTT
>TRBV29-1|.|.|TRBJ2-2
CSGSSGVYTGELFF
TGCAGCGGCTCCTCAGGGGTGTACACCGGGGAGCTGTTTTTT
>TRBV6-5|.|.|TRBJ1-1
CASTSLYTEAFF
TGTGCCAGCACCTCCCTTTACACTGAAGCTTTCTTT
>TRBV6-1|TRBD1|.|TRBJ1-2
CASTDRGSGYTF
TGTGCCAGCACCGACAGGGGCAGCGGCTACACCTTC
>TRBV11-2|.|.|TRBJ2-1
CASRLSPLHEQFF
TGTGCCAGCAGACTCTCTCCCCTCCATGAGCAGTTCTTC
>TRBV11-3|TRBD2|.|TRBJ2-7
CASSFGYGGSSYEQYF
TGTGCCAGCAGCTTCGGTTACGGCGGGAGTTCCTACGAGCAGTACTTC
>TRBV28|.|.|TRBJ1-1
CASGVTPEAFF
TGTGCCAGCGGAGTAACCCCTGAAGCTTTCTTT
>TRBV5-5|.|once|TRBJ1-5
CASSFGGSIDQPQHF
TGTGCCAGCAGCTTTGGAGGGAGCATAGACCAGCCCCAGCATTTT
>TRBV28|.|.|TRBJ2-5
CASSLSLGLGGDPWDQETQYF
TGTGCCAGCAGTTTAAGTCTCGGTCTCGGAGGGGACCCGTGGGACCAAGAGACCCAGTACTTC
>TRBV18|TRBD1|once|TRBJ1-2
CASSPSRTGTDGYTF
TGTGCCAGCTCACCCTCAAGGACAGGGACGGATGGCTACACCTTC